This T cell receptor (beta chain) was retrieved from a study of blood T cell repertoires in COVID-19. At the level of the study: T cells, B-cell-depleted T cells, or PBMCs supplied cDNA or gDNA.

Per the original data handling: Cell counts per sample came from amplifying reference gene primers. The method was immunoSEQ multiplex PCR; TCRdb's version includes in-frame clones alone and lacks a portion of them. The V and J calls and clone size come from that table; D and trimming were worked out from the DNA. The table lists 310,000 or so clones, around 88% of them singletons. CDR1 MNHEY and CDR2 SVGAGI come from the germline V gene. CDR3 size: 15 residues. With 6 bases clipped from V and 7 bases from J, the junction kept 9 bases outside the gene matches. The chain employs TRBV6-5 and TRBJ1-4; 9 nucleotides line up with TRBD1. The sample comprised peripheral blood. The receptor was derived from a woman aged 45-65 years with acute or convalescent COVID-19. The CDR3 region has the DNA TGTGCCAGCAGCACCCCCGGGACAGGGTTTGAAAAACTGTTTTTT. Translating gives CASSTPGTGFEKLFF.